The sequence of this T cell receptor (beta chain) was determined in a study of cytomegalovirus exposure and HLA in healthy donors. The study, taken as a whole, reports: Altogether, some 170 TCR beta chains were recorded as cytomegalovirus-associated.

The protocol was immunoSEQ multiplex PCR, while the TCRdb copy is restricted to in-frame clones and leaves out a portion. The table includes 90,000 or so clones, roughly 97% detected once. About this clone: What it recognizes is unknown.

Trimming at V came to 2 bases and at J to 10 bases, leaving 7 bases not matched to a gene. The germline V gene encodes CDR1 ENHRY and CDR2 SYGVKD. The CDR3 contains 14 residues. Specimen: PBMCs. The receptor was isolated from a young man in good health and CMV-seronegative. The chain uses TRBV10-3 and TRBJ2-1; TRBD1 agrees at 8 bases. CDR3 loop: CAISERGQGEEQFF. The CDR3 nucleotides are TGTGCCATCAGTGAGCGAGGACAGGGTGAGGAGCAGTTCTTC.